The 3 T cell receptor beta chains listed next were all sequenced from one sample in a study of T cell repertoires in cytomegalovirus infection. These receptors lack a known antigen. TCRdb analysed the reads with MiXCR anew, one entry per CDR3 protein. The repertoire holds 150,000 to 200,000 distinct CDR3 sequences, with approximately 21% as singletons. The sequencing here drew on CD8+ T cells from cultured PBMCs, taken from culture after CMV antigen stimulation. The receptors derive from a human donor in good health (CMV status not recorded). Some clones in this sample may be carry-over from other donors' samples.

The table lists this clonotype with a few counts. The gene calls are TRBV12-3 or TRBV12-4 and TRBJ1-1, with a weak D call TRBD1 (5 bases). Trimming shortened V by 5 bases and J by 0 bases, and 19 bases separated the two germline ends. This CDR3 has 17 amino acids. The CDR3 region is CASSPIPHRFMNTEAFF. CDR3 DNA: TGTGCCAGCAGTCCGATACCTCACAGGTTCATGAACACTGAAGCTTTCTTT.

This clonotype was counted only a few times. V is TRBV7-2 and J is TRBJ1-6, with D maybe TRBD1 (5 bases). Germline V gene data show CDR1 as SGHTA and CDR2 as FQGNSA. The length of the CDR3 is 16 residues. Trimming cost V 1 base and J 0 bases, with 7 bases left between them. The CDR3 bases are TGTGCCAGCAGCTTAGAGACAGACTCCTATAATTCACCCCTCCACTTT. This translates into CASSLETDSYNSPLHF.

The rearrangement links TRBV7-2 to TRBJ1-1, with D hard to call. Trimming took 5 bases from V and 8 from J, leaving 18 bases between them. This CDR3 spans 14 amino acids. Germline V gene data show CDR1 as SGHTA and CDR2 as FQGNSA. The CDR3 spells CASSQVLGTGEAFF. The CDR3 DNA follows: TGTGCCAGCAGCCAAGTCCTGGGCACGGGCGAAGCTTTCTTT.